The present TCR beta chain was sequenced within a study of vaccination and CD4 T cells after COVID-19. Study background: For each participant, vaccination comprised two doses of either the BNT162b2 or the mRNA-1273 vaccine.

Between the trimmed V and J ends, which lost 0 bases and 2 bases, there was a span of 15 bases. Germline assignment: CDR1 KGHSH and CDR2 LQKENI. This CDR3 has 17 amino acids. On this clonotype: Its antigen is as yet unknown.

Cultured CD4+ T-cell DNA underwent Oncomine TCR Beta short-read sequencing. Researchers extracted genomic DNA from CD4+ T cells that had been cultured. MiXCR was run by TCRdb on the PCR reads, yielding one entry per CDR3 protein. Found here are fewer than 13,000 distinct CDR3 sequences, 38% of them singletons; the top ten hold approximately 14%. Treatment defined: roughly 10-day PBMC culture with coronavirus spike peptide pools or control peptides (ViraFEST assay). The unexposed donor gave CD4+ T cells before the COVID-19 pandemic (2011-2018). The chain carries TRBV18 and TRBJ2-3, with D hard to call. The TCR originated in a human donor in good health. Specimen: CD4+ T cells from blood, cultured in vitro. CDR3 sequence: CASSPPLSTRPTDTQYF. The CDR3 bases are TGTGCCAGCTCACCACCACTCAGCACCCGGCCCACAGATACGCAGTATTTT.